The clone carrying this T cell receptor (beta chain) was picked up a small number of times. The data derive from a study of spatial heterogeneity in lung cancer. TCRdb passed the 5' RACE reads through MiXCR, listing each CDR3 protein once. The sample consists of tens of thousands of distinct CDR3 sequences, almost 10% of them appearing once. Trimming removed 3 bases at V and 4 bases at J, with 4 bases between. CDR1 and CDR2 (germline): MNHEY, SVGEGT. The CDR3 loop spans 11 amino acids. Time point noted: blood at routine non-recurrence follow-up after resection. The receptor's source is a male donor with early-stage non-small cell lung cancer. The rearrangement joins TRBV6-2 or TRBV6-3 to TRBJ2-7; no firm D call. Material: PBMCs, obtained at follow-up. CDR3 DNA: TGTGCCAGCAGTTATACGTACGAGCAGTACTTC. Translation gives CASSYTYEQYF.